This T cell receptor beta chain was found in a study of blood T cell repertoires in COVID-19. Study at large: Some COVID-19 samples were acute and others convalescent; all came from the United States, Italy and Spain.

Grouping used clinical history reported by participants in a survey and questionnaire. Symptom resolution, clearance, or two negative PCRs marked the recovered donors of Cohort 3. The ends lost 6 bases at V and 7 bases at J; junction bases unmatched: 6. The CDR3 runs to 13 residues. Per the authors' pipeline: Cell counts per sample came from amplifying reference gene primers. Method: immunoSEQ multiplex PCR; TCRdb's copy keeps in-frame clones and lacks some. V, J and clone size are those of that table, while D and trimming were read from the DNA. The profile shows some 460,000 clones, around 90% of them singletons.

The sample consisted of PBMCs or T cells enriched from blood (not recorded which). The sequence came from a woman aged 18-29 years who had recovered from COVID-19. The rearrangement uses TRBV12-3 or TRBV12-4 and TRBJ1-5, with 7 bases matching TRBD1. Here the CDR3 reads CASRTGRGQPQHF. CDR3 nucleotide sequence: TGTGCCAGCAGGACAGGGCGCGGGCAGCCCCAGCATTTT.